These 28 T cell receptor beta chains were all obtained from the same sample, sequenced in a study of OX40 agonist ivuxolimab in advanced cancers. Assay used: immunoSEQ multiplex PCR; TCRdb lists only in-frame clones, some missing. The sample yields some 99,000 clones, about 83% seen once. The starting material was CD4+ or CD8+ T cells sorted from blood, obtained in a trial of the OX40 agonist ivuxolimab. The receptors were gathered from an adult with an advanced solid tumor such as melanoma, head and neck, liver or kidney cancer.

This clone was seen only a few times. The rearrangement uses TRBV7-3 and TRBJ2-3; 8 nucleotides agree with TRBD2. The V and J ends lost 5 bases and 6 bases, in that order; junction bases with no gene match: 10. Germline CDR1 reads SGHTA; CDR2 reads FQGTGA. CDR3 length equals 15 residues. CDR3 amino acids: CASSPGLVGGDTQYF. CDR3 in DNA: TGTGCCAGCAGCCCGGGACTAGTGGGGGGTGATACGCAGTATTTT.

The genes are TRBV7-2 and TRBJ2-5, with D possibly matching TRBD2 (5 bases). V was clipped by 5 bases and J by 5 bases, with 21 bases between them. Germline V gives CDR1 SGHTA, CDR2 FQGNSA. The CDR3 spans 16 residues. The CDR3 nucleotides are TGTGCCAGCAGCCGACCACCCGGGGTTCAGCGGGAGACCCAGTACTTC. It encodes CASSRPPGVQRETQYF.

The chain carries TRBV7-2 and TRBJ1-6; D unclear. Trimming stripped 1 base from V and 13 bases from J, with 8 bases between. The CDR3 is made up of 12 amino acids. Germline lookup yields CDR1 SGHTA and CDR2 FQGNSA. As DNA, the CDR3 is TGTGCCAGCAGCTTAGTGGGATTCCCCCTCCACTTT. It is translated as CASSLVGFPLHF. Complete variable domain (other parts from reference TRBV7-2 and TRBJ1-6): GAGVSQSPSNKVTEKGKDVELRCDPISGHTALYWYRQSLGQGLEFLIYFQGNSAPDKSGLPSDRFSAERTGGSVSTLTIQRTQQEDSAVYLCASSLVGFPLHFGNGTRLTVT.

The chain recombines TRBV4-3 with TRBJ2-5; maybe TRBD2 (7 bases). The V and J ends lost 2 bases and 4 bases respectively, with 14 bases between them. The germline CDR1 and CDR2 sequences are LGHNA and YSLEER. The CDR3 consists of 15 residues. The CDR3 region is CASSQRGGGGETQYF. The CDR3 DNA is TGCGCCAGCAGCCAAAGAGGGGGGGGTGGAGAGACCCAGTACTTC.

The V and J genes are TRBV5-1 and TRBJ2-5; 10 bases align to TRBD2. Trimming removed 5 bases from V and 5 bases from J; junction bases left unmatched: 9. From germline, CDR1 is SGHRS and CDR2 YFSETQ. This CDR3 is 15 amino acids long. DNA for the CDR3: TGCGCCAGCAGTCAAAGCGGGGGGGCGGACGAGACCCAGTACTTC. Translation gives CASSQSGGADETQYF.

The V call is TRBV28, the J call TRBJ2-2; D not certain. Trimming stripped 4 bases from V and 5 bases from J, with 14 bases between. In germline, CDR1 is MDHEN, CDR2 SYDVKM. The CDR3 length is 15 residues. CDR3 sequence reads: CASSSYVRDTGELFF. The CDR3 DNA reads TGTGCCAGCAGTTCCTACGTACGAGATACCGGGGAGCTGTTTTTT. Full variable domain (rest looked up from reference TRBV28 and TRBJ2-2): DVKVTQSSRYLVKRTGEKVFLECVQDMDHENMFWYRQDPGLGLRLIYFSYDVKMKEKGDIPEGYSVSREKKERFSLILESASTNQTSMYLCASSSYVRDTGELFFGEGSRLTVL.

The V call is TRBV5-1, the J call TRBJ2-2; unclear D gene. The germline CDR1 and CDR2 sequences are SGHRS and YFSETQ. The CDR3 covers 15 residues. The V gene lost 4 bases and the J gene lost 0 bases, with 10 bases spanning the gap. The CDR3 spells CASSGWVSNTGELFF. DNA of the CDR3: TGCGCCAGCAGCGGGTGGGTCTCGAACACCGGGGAGCTGTTTTTT.

The chain uses TRBV9 and TRBJ1-5; possible D gene TRBD1, 6 bases. V shed 0 bases and J shed 2 bases, with 15 bases lying between them. CDR3 size: 17 residues. Germline V gene sequence: CDR1 SGDLS, CDR2 YYNGEE. The CDR3 sequence is CASSVVGGASCNQPQHF. DNA for the CDR3: TGTGCCAGCAGCGTAGTTGGGGGGGCAAGTTGCAATCAGCCCCAGCATTTT.

CDR3 protein: CASSLYRVGQPQHF. The CDR3 DNA reads as TGTGCCAGCAGCTTGTACAGGGTGGGACAGCCCCAGCATTTT. The V call is TRBV5-5, the J call TRBJ1-5; D is possibly TRBD1 (6 bases). V was cut by 1 base and J by 7 bases, with 12 bases left in between. The CDR3 covers 14 residues. Germline V gene sequence: CDR1 SGHKS, CDR2 YYEKEE (reference sequence).

This clone was counted only a few times. The chain is built from TRBV5-1 and TRBJ1-2; tentatively, D is TRBD1 (6 bases). This CDR3 comprises 14 residues. Trimming took off 6 bases at V and 7 bases at J, with 19 bases between the two ends. The germline V gene has CDR1 SGHRS and CDR2 YFSETQ. The CDR3 here is CASTNSQGSGGYTF. The DNA of the CDR3 is TGCGCCAGCACAAATTCACAGGGATCTGGTGGCTACACCTTC.

V usage is TRBV7-3 and J usage is TRBJ2-1, with 7 bases aligning to TRBD2. CDR1 and CDR2 from the germline V gene are SGHTA and FQGTGA. J was trimmed by 9 bases and V by 4 bases; bases with no gene match: 12. The CDR3 spans 15 residues. Here the CDR3 DNA reads TGTGCCAGCAGCTCTCAGCCGGGGGGTATGGGTGAGCAGTTCTTC. Its protein is CASSSQPGGMGEQFF.

This chain links TRBV10-3 with TRBJ1-4; 8 nucleotides line up with TRBD1. This CDR3 contains 15 residues. V shed 0 bases, J shed 7 bases, and the junction held 4 bases outside the gene matches. The germline gives CDR1 ENHRY, CDR2 SYGVKD. The CDR3 coding sequence is TGTGCCATCAGTGAGTCCCGACAGGGGCCTGAAAAACTGTTTTTT. This codes for CAISESRQGPEKLFF.

This chain joins TRBV6-6 and TRBJ1-6; D is perhaps TRBD1 (5 bases). This CDR3 is built from 13 residues. The germline V gene has CDR1 MNHNY and CDR2 SVGAGI (reference sequence). Deletions cut 6 bases from V and 11 bases from J, with 14 bases between. For the CDR3, the DNA is TGTGCCAGCAGCTCACCTTCGGGGGCACCCCTCCACTTT. This encodes CASSSPSGAPLHF.

J is TRBJ1-5 and V is TRBV7-2, with D unresolved. Germline assignment: CDR1 SGHTA and CDR2 FQGNSA. The CDR3 has 14 residues. The germline V and J ends were trimmed by 3 bases and 3 bases, with 9 bases remaining between them. The CDR3 is CASSFSDFNQPQHF. The DNA of the CDR3 is TGTGCCAGCAGCTTCAGTGACTTCAATCAGCCCCAGCATTTT.

The rearrangement uses TRBV27 and TRBJ1-5; D remains ambiguous. The CDR3 loop spans 15 amino acids. Trimming pared 6 bases from V and 3 bases from J, leaving 15 bases between. The germline V gene encodes CDR1 MNHEY and CDR2 SMNVEV (reference sequence). Here the CDR3 reads CASSYVPGDNQPQHF. CDR3 bases: TGTGCCAGCAGCTACGTCCCGGGAGACAATCAGCCCCAGCATTTT.

The chain links TRBV7-9 to TRBJ2-1; D uncertain. In germline, CDR1 is SEHNR, CDR2 FQNEAQ (reference sequence). Trimming took 2 bases from V and 4 from J, leaving 6 bases between them. CDR3 length: 13 amino acids. This chain's CDR3 is CASSLSEYNEQFF. In DNA form, the CDR3 reads TGTGCCAGCAGCTTATCCGAGTACAATGAGCAGTTCTTC.

The chain combines TRBV2 with TRBJ2-5; TRBD2 aligns across 8 bases. Germline V lookup: CDR1 SNHLY, CDR2 FYNNEI. The CDR3 is made up of 15 amino acids. V lost 7 bases, J lost 1 base, and 8 bases stayed unmatched. CDR3 amino acids: CASKERGIPQETQYF. DNA for the CDR3: TGTGCCAGCAAAGAGCGGGGGATCCCCCAAGAGACCCAGTACTTC. Based on the CDR3 plus reference TRBV2 and TRBJ2-5, the full variable domain is EPEVTQTPSHQVTQMGQEVILRCVPISNHLYFYWYRQILGQKVEFLVSFYNNEISEKSEIFDDQFSVERPDGSNFTLKIRSTKLEDSAMYFCASKERGIPQETQYFGPGTRLLVL.

The chain couples TRBV2 to TRBJ2-5; D not certain. This CDR3 spans 13 amino acids. Germline V CDR1 and CDR2: SNHLY, FYNNEI. The V gene lost 3 bases and the J gene lost 0 bases, with 5 bases spanning the gap. CDR3 sequence: CASSDRDQETQYF. The CDR3 bases are TGTGCCAGCAGTGATCGGGACCAAGAGACCCAGTACTTC.

The V and J genes are TRBV9 and TRBJ2-7; 8 bases map to TRBD1. CDR1 and CDR2 (germline): SGDLS, YYNGEE. The CDR3 has 14 amino acids. V was pared by 5 bases and J by 3 bases, with 7 bases of the junction left unmatched. Here the CDR3 DNA reads TGTGCCAGCAGTGCGACAGGGGATGGCTACGAGCAGTACTTC. Its translation: CASSATGDGYEQYF.

The chain recombines TRBV7-8 with TRBJ2-3, with 8 bases aligning to TRBD1. V was clipped by 5 bases and J by 4 bases; unmatched bases: 2. CDR3 size: 13 residues. CDR1 SGHVS and CDR2 FQNEAQ come from the germline V gene. CDR3 in amino acids: CASSPQGADTQYF. For the CDR3, the DNA is TGTGCCAGCAGCCCACAGGGGGCAGATACGCAGTATTTT.

Only a few counts were recorded for this clone. The chain combines TRBV19 with TRBJ2-2, with 10 positions matching TRBD1. CDR1 LNHDA and CDR2 SQIVND come from the germline V gene (reference sequence). After removal of 6 bases from V and 3 bases from J, the junction contained 7 bases not matched to a gene. The CDR3 sequence is 16 residues long. The CDR3 sequence: CASSTGQGSYTGELFF. CDR3 bases: TGTGCCAGTAGCACGGGACAGGGGTCCTACACCGGGGAGCTGTTTTTT.

V is TRBV15 and J is TRBJ2-1; D remains ambiguous. The CDR3 is 16 residues long. Germline CDR1 LNHNV, CDR2 YYDKDF (reference sequence). V lost 3 bases and J 8 bases, leaving 20 bases between the germline ends. The CDR3: CATSSLTSRQGYEQFF. The CDR3 DNA follows: TGTGCCACCAGCAGCCTAACCTCCCGACAAGGCTATGAGCAGTTCTTC.

V and J are TRBV2 and TRBJ2-7; D call uncertain. The germline CDR1 and CDR2 sequences are SNHLY and FYNNEI. With 6 bases removed from V and 2 bases from J, the gap between germline ends came to 5 bases. The CDR3 covers 11 residues. CDR3 bases: TGTGCCAGCAGCTCCACCTACGAGCAGTACTTC. Its translation is CASSSTYEQYF.

This chain links TRBV5-1 with TRBJ2-5, with D unresolved. Germline CDR1 and CDR2: SGHRS and YFSETQ. The CDR3 extends over 15 amino acids. The V gene lost 0 bases and the J gene lost 1 base, with 10 bases spanning the gap. The CDR3 region has the DNA TGCGCCAGCAGCTTGGGAGCGTCGTTCCAAGAGACCCAGTACTTC. Amino acid sequence: CASSLGASFQETQYF.

This rearrangement joins TRBV4-3 to TRBJ1-4, with D hard to call. Germline CDR1 and CDR2: LGHNA and YSLEER. V lost 3 bases and J lost 5, with 16 bases in between. The CDR3 is 16 amino acids. The CDR3 sequence: CASSQESVGINEKLFF. The CDR3, as DNA: TGCGCCAGCAGCCAGGAGTCGGTAGGCATAAATGAAAAACTGTTTTTT.

The rearrangement joins TRBV14 to TRBJ1-1; tentatively, D is TRBD1 (5 bases). The V gene lost 2 bases and the J gene lost 8 bases, with 15 bases spanning the gap. CDR3 length: 14 residues. In germline, CDR1 is SGHDN, CDR2 FVKESK. CDR3 bases: TGTGCCAGCAGCCAATCGGGGGGGACTGTCGAAGCTTTCTTT. Its translation: CASSQSGGTVEAFF.

This clone has only one observation. The chain couples TRBV29-1 to TRBJ1-2, with 9 bases aligning to TRBD1. There are 14 residues in the CDR3. Germline lookup yields CDR1 SQVTM and CDR2 ANQGSEA. V lost 4 bases to trimming and J lost 4 bases; unmatched junction nucleotides: 7. The chain's CDR3 is CSVVSGQGAYGYTF. The CDR3 DNA is TGCAGCGTTGTATCGGGACAGGGCGCCTATGGCTACACCTTC.

The V and J genes are TRBV6-5 and TRBJ2-5; 7 bases are a match to TRBD2. Germline lookup yields CDR1 MNHEY and CDR2 SVGAGI. The CDR3 is 14 residues long. The V gene end was trimmed by 1 base and the J gene end by 5 bases; junction bases not matched to a gene: 4. The CDR3 nucleotides are TGTGCCAGCAGTTACTTTCTCGGGGGGGAGACCCAGTACTTC. Translation: CASSYFLGGETQYF.